These T cell receptor beta chains were read from a single sample in a study of OX40 agonist ivuxolimab in advanced cancers. Data came from immunoSEQ multiplex PCR; TCRdb stores just in-frame clones and leaves some out. Altogether about 22,000 clones are present, 75% to 85% being singletons, with the ten largest covering around a third. The sequencing here drew on CD4+ or CD8+ T cells sorted from blood, taken in a trial of the OX40 agonist ivuxolimab. Source of these receptors: an adult with an advanced solid tumor such as melanoma, head and neck, liver or kidney cancer. The CDR3 runs from the conserved cysteine through the conserved F or W. The order of the fields is J gene, clone size, D gene, V gene, CDR3 protein, CDR3 DNA. D genes are given only for firm matches. Expanded clones get a size class; other rows say once, few or many, or leave the size out.

J: TRBJ2-1; size: NA; D: TRBD1; V: TRBV10-3; CDR3: CAISGGQGGHNEQFF; DNA: TGTGCCATCAGTGGGGGACAGGGGGGACACAATGAGCAGTTCTTC
J: TRBJ1-2; size: few; D: NA; V: TRBV6-1; CDR3: CASSDMSGTNYGYTF; DNA: TGTGCCAGCAGTGACATGTCGGGGACTAACTATGGCTACACCTTC
J: TRBJ1-6; size: NA; D: NA; V: TRBV6-1; CDR3: CASSVDSAGDISSYNSPLHF; DNA: TGTGCCAGCAGTGTAGACAGCGCCGGAGATATAAGCTCCTATAATTCACCCCTCCACTTT
J: TRBJ2-5; size: NA; D: NA; V: TRBV27; CDR3: CASSLGPGEQETQYF; DNA: TGTGCCAGCAGCCTCGGGCCAGGAGAACAAGAGACCCAGTACTTC
J: TRBJ1-6; size: NA; D: TRBD1; V: TRBV5-1; CDR3: CASSLLGQGRNSPLHF; DNA: TGCGCCAGCAGCTTACTAGGACAGGGGCGAAATTCACCCCTCCACTTT
J: TRBJ1-1; size: NA; D: NA; V: TRBV19; CDR3: CASSRLGTEAFF; DNA: TGTGCCAGTAGTCGTCTCGGGACTGAAGCTTTCTTT
J: TRBJ1-4; size: NA; D: TRBD1; V: TRBV19; CDR3: CASTTMFTGDEKLFF; DNA: TGTGCCAGTACCACGATGTTCACAGGGGATGAAAAACTGTTTTTT
J: TRBJ2-7; size: NA; D: TRBD1; V: TRBV28; CDR3: CASSENRGLLNNEQYF; DNA: TGTGCCAGCAGTGAAAACAGGGGGCTTCTTAACAACGAGCAGTACTTC
J: TRBJ1-4; size: NA; D: NA; V: TRBV19; CDR3: CASSIVPPSAGEKLFF; DNA: TGTGCCAGTAGTATAGTTCCTCCCTCCGCCGGCGAAAAACTGTTTTTT
J: TRBJ1-3; size: once; D: NA; V: TRBV2; CDR3: CASSESTGSGNTIYF; DNA: TGTGCCAGCAGTGAAAGTACCGGTTCTGGAAACACCATATATTTT
J: TRBJ1-5; size: NA; D: NA; V: TRBV28; CDR3: CASSLPGPQHF; DNA: TGTGCCAGCAGTCTCCCCGGGCCCCAGCATTTT
J: TRBJ2-2; size: NA; D: NA; V: TRBV5-1; CDR3: CASSLVRTPTTGELFF; DNA: TGCGCCAGCAGCTTGGTTCGGACACCGACCACCGGGGAGCTGTTTTTT
J: TRBJ1-5; size: NA; D: NA; V: TRBV7-8; CDR3: CASSLSTGISQPQHF; DNA: TGTGCCAGCAGCCTTTCCACAGGGATATCTCAGCCCCAGCATTTT
J: TRBJ1-4; size: NA; D: NA; V: TRBV28; CDR3: CASSRRTGNEKLFF; DNA: TGTGCCAGCAGTAGGAGAACAGGGAATGAAAAACTGTTTTTT
J: TRBJ2-7; size: NA; D: NA; V: TRBV19; CDR3: CASSPGGGSYEQYF; DNA: TGTGCCAGTAGCCCCGGGGGAGGAAGCTACGAGCAGTACTTC
J: TRBJ2-2; size: NA; D: NA; V: TRBV6-4; CDR3: CANGGDTGELFF; DNA: TGTGCCAATGGGGGCGACACCGGGGAGCTGTTTTTT
J: TRBJ2-1; size: NA; D: NA; V: TRBV5-4; CDR3: CASSLGRVEQFF; DNA: TGTGCCAGCAGCTTGGGCAGGGTCGAGCAGTTCTTC
J: TRBJ2-5; size: NA; D: NA; V: TRBV2; CDR3: CASNLGVTEETQYF; DNA: TGTGCCAGCAATTTAGGAGTAACCGAAGAGACCCAGTACTTC
J: TRBJ2-7; size: NA; D: TRBD2; V: TRBV19; CDR3: CASSVSGGDYEQYF; DNA: TGTGCCAGTAGTGTTAGCGGGGGCGACTACGAGCAGTACTTC
J: TRBJ1-1; size: once; D: NA; V: TRBV11-2; CDR3: CASSLGSLAEAFF; DNA: TGTGCCAGCAGCTTAGGGTCCTTGGCTGAAGCTTTCTTT
J: TRBJ2-7; size: NA; D: NA; V: TRBV28; CDR3: CASSLLAASRTGEQYF; DNA: TGTGCCAGCAGTCTCCTGGCGGCTTCCCGCACGGGCGAGCAGTACTTC
J: TRBJ1-1; size: NA; D: NA; V: TRBV18; CDR3: CASSQGSPGEAFF; DNA: TGTGCCAGCTCACAGGGAAGTCCAGGTGAAGCTTTCTTT
J: TRBJ2-3; size: NA; D: TRBD2; V: TRBV7-9; CDR3: CASTSPGTSATDTQYF; DNA: TGTGCCAGCACCTCACCCGGGACTAGCGCGACAGATACGCAGTATTTT
J: TRBJ2-1; size: few; D: TRBD1; V: TRBV6-5; CDR3: CASRGQGANEQFF; DNA: TGTGCCAGCAGGGGGCAGGGGGCAAATGAGCAGTTCTTC
J: TRBJ1-1; size: NA; D: NA; V: TRBV13; CDR3: CASSFNWNTEAFF; DNA: TGTGCCAGCAGCTTTAATTGGAACACTGAAGCTTTCTTT
J: TRBJ1-1; size: NA; D: NA; V: TRBV29-1; CDR3: CSVESGAGTEAFF; DNA: TGCAGCGTTGAATCAGGGGCTGGCACTGAAGCTTTCTTT
J: TRBJ2-1; size: NA; D: NA; V: TRBV5-1; CDR3: CASSEGRHEQFF; DNA: TGCGCCAGCAGCGAAGGGAGGCATGAGCAGTTCTTC
J: TRBJ2-7; size: NA; D: TRBD2; V: TRBV5-4; CDR3: CASSSLGLAGGGGSYEQYF; DNA: TGTGCCAGCAGTTCCCTGGGACTAGCGGGAGGTGGGGGCTCCTACGAGCAGTACTTC
J: TRBJ1-1; size: NA; D: NA; V: TRBV7-8; CDR3: CASRGQAGVDTEAFF; DNA: TGTGCCAGCAGGGGCCAGGCAGGGGTTGACACTGAAGCTTTCTTT
J: TRBJ1-1; size: NA; D: TRBD1; V: TRBV27; CDR3: CASSFQGARAEAFF; DNA: TGTGCCAGCAGTTTTCAGGGGGCGAGGGCTGAAGCTTTCTTT
J: TRBJ1-5; size: NA; D: NA; V: TRBV28; CDR3: CASSFYDRRDQPQHF; DNA: TGTGCCAGCAGTTTTTACGACAGGCGTGATCAGCCCCAGCATTTT
J: TRBJ1-1; size: NA; D: NA; V: TRBV5-1; CDR3: CASSLGSKDEAFF; DNA: TGCGCCAGCAGCTTGGGATCGAAAGATGAAGCTTTCTTT
J: TRBJ2-5; size: NA; D: NA; V: TRBV5-1; CDR3: CASSEPDVTRVTQYF; DNA: TGCGCCAGCAGCGAACCGGACGTAACAAGAGTGACCCAGTACTTC
J: TRBJ1-1; size: NA; D: NA; V: TRBV7-8; CDR3: CASSLQGPAFF; DNA: TGTGCCAGCAGCTTACAGGGGCCGGCTTTCTTT
J: TRBJ1-1; size: NA; D: NA; V: TRBV30; CDR3: CAWSGQNTEAFF; DNA: TGTGCCTGGAGCGGCCAGAACACTGAAGCTTTCTTT
J: TRBJ1-3; size: few; D: NA; V: TRBV10-1; CDR3: CASSATGGNTIYF; DNA: TGCGCCAGCAGCGCGACGGGGGGAAACACCATATATTTT
J: TRBJ2-5; size: NA; D: NA; V: TRBV9; CDR3: CASSEAEPAGETQYF; DNA: TGTGCCAGCAGCGAGGCGGAGCCGGCCGGGGAGACCCAGTACTTC
J: TRBJ2-2; size: NA; D: NA; V: TRBV11-2; CDR3: CASSSFLAAQGGGELFF; DNA: TGTGCCAGCAGCTCATTTTTAGCAGCGCAGGGGGGCGGGGAGCTGTTTTTT
J: TRBJ1-2; size: once; D: NA; V: TRBV5-1; CDR3: CASRESLTGGPNYGYTF; DNA: TGCGCCAGCAGGGAGAGTCTGACTGGGGGACCGAACTATGGCTACACCTTC
J: TRBJ2-5; size: NA; D: TRBD2; V: TRBV4-2; CDR3: CASSQGTSGAAETQYF; DNA: TGTGCCAGCAGCCAAGGGACTAGCGGGGCGGCGGAGACCCAGTACTTC
J: TRBJ2-1; size: NA; D: NA; V: TRBV6-5; CDR3: CASSSGPRNEQFF; DNA: TGTGCCAGCAGTTCCGGCCCGCGGAATGAGCAGTTCTTC
J: TRBJ2-2; size: NA; D: NA; V: TRBV7-3; CDR3: CASSLRNTGELFF; DNA: TGTGCCAGCAGCTTGCGGAACACCGGGGAGCTGTTTTTT
J: TRBJ2-1; size: NA; D: TRBD2; V: TRBV29-1; CDR3: CSVELAGAYNEQFF; DNA: TGCAGCGTTGAATTGGCGGGAGCCTACAATGAGCAGTTCTTC
J: TRBJ1-2; size: few; D: NA; V: TRBV5-4; CDR3: CASSQGRLYGYTF; DNA: TGTGCCAGCAGCCAGGGTAGGCTCTATGGCTACACCTTC
J: TRBJ2-7; size: NA; D: NA; V: TRBV2; CDR3: CASRPARLGPSSATREQYF; DNA: TGTGCCAGCAGACCCGCGAGACTAGGTCCAAGCAGTGCGACACGGGAGCAGTACTTC
J: TRBJ1-1; size: NA; D: NA; V: TRBV5-6; CDR3: CASSPPGWVNTEAFF; DNA: TGTGCCAGCAGCCCTCCCGGGTGGGTGAACACTGAAGCTTTCTTT
J: TRBJ1-1; size: NA; D: TRBD1; V: TRBV25-1; CDR3: CASKGTGGIGGTEAFF; DNA: TGTGCCAGCAAAGGGACAGGGGGGATTGGTGGCACTGAAGCTTTCTTT
J: TRBJ2-5; size: NA; D: TRBD2; V: TRBV5-4; CDR3: CASSQGGTSDQETQYF; DNA: TGTGCCAGCAGCCAAGGGGGGACTAGCGACCAAGAGACCCAGTACTTC
J: TRBJ2-2; size: NA; D: TRBD2; V: TRBV30; CDR3: CAWRRGSLVTGELFF; DNA: TGTGCCTGGAGGCGCGGGAGCTTAGTCACCGGGGAGCTGTTTTTT
J: TRBJ2-7; size: once; D: NA; V: TRBV10-2; CDR3: CASKGGDLSSYEQYF; DNA: TGCGCCAGCAAAGGGGGAGACTTAAGCTCCTACGAGCAGTACTTC
J: TRBJ2-1; size: once; D: NA; V: TRBV14; CDR3: CASSLTRSSYNEQFF; DNA: TGTGCCAGCAGCCTTACAAGGAGCTCCTACAATGAGCAGTTCTTC